Listed below are T cell receptor beta chains from one sample, sequenced in a study of technical replicates of blood from several donors. The data were produced by immunoSEQ multiplex PCR, yet TCRdb's version contains in-frame clones alone and is incomplete. Among about 97,000 clones listed, about 95% were seen once. Sequencing was carried out using T cells isolated from PBMCs. These receptors came from a human donor in good health. Each CDR3 is given with its conserved first and last residue. The order of the fields is D gene, clone size, V gene, J gene, CDR3 DNA, CDR3 protein. The D gene is left open where the match is weak. Size is stated for part of the rows, as once, few or many counts, or as a class when the clone is expanded.

D: -; size: -; V: TRBV19; J: TRBJ2-1; DNA: TGTGCCAGTAGTTCTAGCCTCAGCTCCTACAATGAGCAGTTCTTC; CDR3: CASSSSLSSYNEQFF
D: TRBD2; size: -; V: TRBV12-5; J: TRBJ2-1; DNA: TGTGCTAGTGCCAGCGGGACTTCCTACAATGAGCAGTTCTTC; CDR3: CASASGTSYNEQFF
D: -; size: once; V: TRBV7-7; J: TRBJ2-5; DNA: TGTGCCAGCAGCCGCAGGTCTACGGAGACCCAGTACTTC; CDR3: CASSRRSTETQYF
D: TRBD2; size: -; V: TRBV10-1; J: TRBJ2-1; DNA: TGCGCCAGCAGTGAGTACCGGGAAGCGGGAGTGATCAATGAGCAGTTCTTC; CDR3: CASSEYREAGVINEQFF
D: TRBD1; size: -; V: TRBV27; J: TRBJ2-7; DNA: TGTGCCAGCAGTTTAATCTTGTGGGGACAGGGAAGGCACGAGCAGTACTTC; CDR3: CASSLILWGQGRHEQYF
D: -; size: -; V: TRBV14; J: TRBJ1-3; DNA: TGTGCCAGCAATGGGCACTCTGGAAACACCATATATTTT; CDR3: CASNGHSGNTIYF
D: -; size: -; V: TRBV4-1; J: TRBJ2-7; DNA: TGCGCCAGCAGCCAAGAACGGAGCTACGAGCAGTACTTC; CDR3: CASSQERSYEQYF
D: -; size: -; V: TRBV6-5; J: TRBJ2-7; DNA: TGTGCCAGCAGCCCAGGTCACGAGCAGTACTTC; CDR3: CASSPGHEQYF
D: -; size: once; V: TRBV7-3; J: TRBJ2-4; DNA: TGTGCCAGCAGCTTGTTCCAGGGAAACATTCAGTACTTC; CDR3: CASSLFQGNIQYF
D: TRBD2; size: once; V: TRBV4-1; J: TRBJ2-1; DNA: TGCGCCAGCAGCCTTTCCAGACTAGCGGGAGTAATGGATGAGCAGTTCTTC; CDR3: CASSLSRLAGVMDEQFF
D: TRBD2; size: -; V: TRBV16; J: TRBJ2-3; DNA: TGTGCCAGCAGCCAAGGGACTAGCGGGAACACAGATACGCAGTATTTT; CDR3: CASSQGTSGNTDTQYF
D: TRBD1; size: -; V: TRBV7-3; J: TRBJ2-3; DNA: TGTGCCAGCAGCTGGGGCCAGGGGGTCACAGATACGCAGTATTTT; CDR3: CASSWGQGVTDTQYF
D: -; size: -; V: TRBV6-5; J: TRBJ1-5; DNA: TGTGCCAGCAGAAGAGGGAATCAGCCCCAGCATTTT; CDR3: CASRRGNQPQHF
D: TRBD1; size: -; V: TRBV10-1; J: TRBJ2-7; DNA: TGCGCCAGCAGTGAGTCAGTCGGCTACAGGGGCTTACCCTACGAGCAGTACTTC; CDR3: CASSESVGYRGLPYEQYF
D: TRBD2; size: -; V: TRBV11-2; J: TRBJ2-1; DNA: TGTGCCAGCAGCTTAGTACTAGCGGACTCCTACAATGAGCAGTTCTTC; CDR3: CASSLVLADSYNEQFF
D: -; size: once; V: TRBV5-1; J: TRBJ1-1; DNA: TGCGCCAGCAGTCAGGGGAACACTGAAGCTTTCTTT; CDR3: CASSQGNTEAFF
D: -; size: -; V: TRBV2; J: TRBJ1-2; DNA: TGTGCCAGCAGTGAATTCAGCTATGGCTACACCTTC; CDR3: CASSEFSYGYTF
D: -; size: -; V: TRBV2; J: TRBJ1-5; DNA: TGTGCCAGCAGTGATTCGGACTTAGGAGCATGGCCCCAGCATTTT; CDR3: CASSDSDLGAWPQHF
D: -; size: -; V: TRBV19; J: TRBJ1-3; DNA: TGTGCCAGTAGTATCGGGGGACCTATATTCTCTGGAAACACCATATATTTT; CDR3: CASSIGGPIFSGNTIYF
D: TRBD1; size: -; V: TRBV11-2; J: TRBJ1-5; DNA: TGTGCCAGCAGCCCAGGACAGGGAGGCCAGCCCCAGCATTTT; CDR3: CASSPGQGGQPQHF
D: -; size: -; V: TRBV7-2; J: TRBJ1-1; DNA: TGTGCCAGCAGCTTAGGGGCAGGAATGAACACTGAAGCTTTCTTT; CDR3: CASSLGAGMNTEAFF
D: -; size: -; V: TRBV11-2; J: TRBJ2-5; DNA: TGTGCCAGCAGCTTAGGAGATAGAGAGACCCAGTACTTC; CDR3: CASSLGDRETQYF
D: TRBD2; size: -; V: TRBV9; J: TRBJ2-3; DNA: TGTGCCAGCAGCCACCCCTTGACTAGCGGGAGTGGTGATACGCAGTATTTT; CDR3: CASSHPLTSGSGDTQYF
D: -; size: few; V: TRBV5-6; J: TRBJ2-2; DNA: TGTGCCAGCAGCTTGGCCGCAGGGGAAGGGCTGTTTTTT; CDR3: CASSLAAGEGLFF
D: TRBD1; size: -; V: TRBV5-6; J: TRBJ2-5; DNA: TGTGCCAGCAGCTGGGGACAGGGCAGGGCAGGGGAGACCCAGTACTTC; CDR3: CASSWGQGRAGETQYF
D: TRBD2; size: -; V: TRBV5-1; J: TRBJ2-1; DNA: TGCGCCAGCAGCTCTGGGACTAGCGGTTACAATGAGCAGTTCTTC; CDR3: CASSSGTSGYNEQFF
D: -; size: -; V: TRBV4-3; J: TRBJ1-2; DNA: TGCGCCAGCAGCCCCGGACATACGGAAATCTATGGCTACACCTTC; CDR3: CASSPGHTEIYGYTF
D: TRBD2; size: -; V: TRBV6-5; J: TRBJ2-1; DNA: TGTGCCAGCAGTTATCTATCTAGCGGGAAAGATAATGAGCAGTTCTTC; CDR3: CASSYLSSGKDNEQFF
D: -; size: -; V: TRBV27; J: TRBJ1-2; DNA: TGTGCCAGCAGTGCAAACAGGGCATGGGGCTACACCTTC; CDR3: CASSANRAWGYTF
D: -; size: -; V: TRBV7-2; J: TRBJ2-7; DNA: TGTGCCAGCAGCCTACCCTATTACTCCTACGAGCAGTACTTC; CDR3: CASSLPYYSYEQYF
D: -; size: -; V: TRBV4-2; J: TRBJ1-5; DNA: TGTGCCAGCAGCCAAGAGCAGGACATCGTCCGCAATCAGCCCCAGCATTTT; CDR3: CASSQEQDIVRNQPQHF
D: -; size: -; V: TRBV5-5; J: TRBJ2-7; DNA: TGTGCCAGCAGCTTGAGGGGGTTAGACCTCGAGCAGTACTTC; CDR3: CASSLRGLDLEQYF
D: TRBD1; size: -; V: TRBV6-1; J: TRBJ2-7; DNA: TGTGCCACCCCGGGACAGGGCTACGAGCAGTACTTC; CDR3: CATPGQGYEQYF
D: TRBD1; size: -; V: TRBV25-1; J: TRBJ1-1; DNA: TGTGCCACCCACTCAGGGGGGACTGAAGCTTTCTTT; CDR3: CATHSGGTEAFF
D: -; size: -; V: TRBV6-1; J: TRBJ1-3; DNA: TGTGCCAGCAGTGCCCTCCAGGACTACACCATATATTTT; CDR3: CASSALQDYTIYF
D: -; size: -; V: TRBV28; J: TRBJ2-7; DNA: TGTGCCAGCAGTTACCTAACTCACTCCTACGAGCAGTACTTC; CDR3: CASSYLTHSYEQYF
D: -; size: -; V: TRBV5-8; J: TRBJ2-3; DNA: TGTGCCAGCAGCTTGGTGGAGGGAGGAGGCACAGATACGCAGTATTTT; CDR3: CASSLVEGGGTDTQYF
D: TRBD1; size: -; V: TRBV4-2; J: TRBJ2-1; DNA: TGTGCCAGCAGCCCACAGGGGCACTCCTACAATGAGCAGTTCTTC; CDR3: CASSPQGHSYNEQFF
D: TRBD1; size: few; V: TRBV6-6; J: TRBJ2-7; DNA: TGTGCCAGCAGAGCCGGGACAGGGAGCTCCTACGAGCAGTACTTC; CDR3: CASRAGTGSSYEQYF
D: TRBD2; size: -; V: TRBV19; J: TRBJ2-1; DNA: TGTGCCAGCAAGGCTGGCGGGAGGGCCGTGAATTACAATGAGCAGTTCTTC; CDR3: CASKAGGRAVNYNEQFF
D: TRBD1; size: -; V: TRBV11-1; J: TRBJ2-5; DNA: TGTGCCAGCAGCCTGACAGGGGGCGACGAGACCCAGTACTTC; CDR3: CASSLTGGDETQYF
D: -; size: once; V: TRBV13; J: TRBJ2-7; DNA: TGTGCCAGCAGCTTAGACGGCGAGCAGTACTTC; CDR3: CASSLDGEQYF